The rows below give T cell receptor beta chains drawn from one sample of a study of response to subunit inactivated influenza vaccine. TCRdb redid the calling of the RT-PCR reads with MiXCR, one entry per CDR3 protein. The table lists hundreds of thousands of distinct CDR3 sequences, approximately 24% of them singletons, with 1.5% to 2% in the top ten. The specimen comprised CD4+ T cells sorted from PBMCs, sampled more than 4 days after vaccination. The origin of the receptors is a middle-aged man who received an inactivated influenza vaccine. Each CDR3 is given with its conserved first and last residue. The D gene is left open where the match is weak. A clone size is listed for some rows: how often the clone was seen (once, few, many), or a class if it is expanded.

NA,TRBJ1-1,NA,TRBV12-5,CASGLAGAAFLGAFF,TGTGCTAGTGGTTTGGCAGGTGCAGCTTTCCTGGGAGCTTTCTTT
TRBD1,TRBJ2-3,NA,TRBV24-1,CATSEPRTGTSTDTQYF,TGTGCCACCAGTGAACCCCGGACAGGGACTAGCACAGATACGCAGTATTTT
NA,TRBJ2-7,NA,TRBV20-1,CSARSPGPSYEQYF,TGCAGTGCTAGAAGCCCCGGGCCCTCCTACGAGCAGTACTTC
NA,TRBJ2-1,NA,TRBV19,CASSNQAGGEQFF,TGTGCCAGTAGTAACCAAGCCGGCGGTGAGCAGTTCTTC
NA,TRBJ1-5,NA,TRBV4-3,CASSQDSAPNQPQHF,TGCGCCAGCAGCCAAGATAGTGCCCCAAATCAGCCCCAGCATTTT
NA,TRBJ2-5,few,TRBV6-2/TRBV6-3,CASSSLTRAKGEETQYF,TGTGCCAGCAGTTCTCTGACTCGAGCCAAAGGGGAAGAGACCCAGTACTTC
NA,TRBJ2-7,NA,TRBV6-5,CASSYSGRASEQYF,TGTGCCAGCAGTTACTCGGGACGGGCGTCCGAGCAGTACTTC
NA,TRBJ2-6,few,TRBV27,CASSLRPGANVLTF,TGTGCCAGCAGTTTACGACCTGGGGCCAACGTCCTGACTTTC
NA,TRBJ2-2,NA,TRBV6-1,CASFIRAGAGELFF,TGTGCCAGCTTCATAAGAGCCGGCGCCGGGGAGCTGTTTTTT
NA,TRBJ2-3,NA,TRBV20-1,CSARANPSPGLQATDTQYF,TGCAGTGCTAGAGCCAACCCAAGTCCGGGACTCCAAGCTACAGATACGCAGTATTTT
TRBD2,TRBJ2-1,few,TRBV19,CASSVLTSGTINEQFF,TGTGCCAGTAGTGTCTTGACTAGCGGGACCATCAATGAGCAGTTCTTC
NA,TRBJ1-1,NA,TRBV12-3/TRBV12-4,CASTRRQGRTEAFF,TGTGCCAGCACCCGGCGGCAGGGACGGACTGAAGCTTTCTTT
TRBD1,TRBJ2-1,NA,TRBV5-6,CASRRTGDYGHEQFF,TGTGCCAGCAGGCGGACAGGGGATTATGGTCATGAGCAGTTCTTC
NA,TRBJ1-2,NA,TRBV7-9,CASSLGTLFNYGYTF,TGTGCCAGCAGCTTAGGCACTCTTTTCAACTATGGCTACACCTTC
TRBD1,TRBJ2-5,NA,TRBV11-2,CASSSLTGGRETQYF,TGTGCCAGCAGCTCTTTAACAGGGGGCCGAGAGACCCAGTACTTC
NA,TRBJ2-1,NA,TRBV4-1,CASSQEWLGGEQFF,TGCGCCAGCAGCCAAGAATGGTTAGGGGGGGAGCAGTTCTTC